The 28 T cell receptor beta chains given below trace back to one sample, sequenced in a study of cytomegalovirus exposure and HLA in healthy donors. Primers: 60 Vbeta forward and 13 Jbeta reverse. Libraries were prepared by immunoSEQ multiplex PCR; TCRdb keeps only in-frame clonotypes and omits some of them. The sample yields some 150,000 clones, approximately 80% seen once. The sample comprised PBMCs. Source of these receptors: a male donor in good health and CMV-seronegative.

V usage is TRBV13 and J usage is TRBJ2-5; weak D call: TRBD2 (6 bases). The CDR3 spans 16 residues. V was clipped by 0 bases and J by 2 bases, with 13 bases between them. Germline values: CDR1 PRHDT, CDR2 FYEKMQ (reference sequence). The CDR3 loop reads CASSLGLGGLQETQYF. The CDR3 DNA follows: TGTGCCAGCAGCTTAGGCCTGGGGGGACTGCAAGAGACCCAGTACTTC.

The genes are TRBV7-2 and TRBJ1-2; TRBD1 matches at 7 bases. The CDR3 has 12 amino acids. V shed 2 bases and J 7 bases; nucleotides not matched to a gene: 1. Germline lookup yields CDR1 SGHTA and CDR2 FQGNSA. CDR3 sequence reads: CASSLQGGGYTF. In nucleotides, the CDR3 is TGTGCCAGCAGCTTACAGGGGGGTGGCTACACCTTC.

This clone has only one observation. This sequence joins TRBV25-1 and TRBJ1-6; TRBD1 is a possible D gene (5 bases). CDR1 and CDR2 from the germline V gene are MGHDK and SYGVNS. Trimming shortened V by 5 bases and J by 6 bases, and 11 bases separated the two germline ends. CDR3 length: 14 amino acids. The CDR3 region is CASSQGTINSPLHF. The CDR3 DNA reads as TGTGCCAGCAGTCAGGGAACAATTAATTCACCCCTCCACTTT.

This chain connects TRBV6-5 to TRBJ2-2, with D possibly TRBD1 on 6 matching bases. The V gene lost 2 bases and the J gene lost 4 bases, with 14 bases spanning the gap. Germline CDR1 MNHEY, CDR2 SVGAGI. This CDR3 has 16 amino acids. CDR3 region: CASSYNSGVSTGELFF. In DNA, the CDR3 is TGTGCCAGCAGTTACAATTCAGGGGTTAGCACCGGGGAGCTGTTTTTT.

This chain links TRBV9 with TRBJ1-2, with TRBD1 matching 8 bases. Trimming removed 0 bases from V and 6 bases from J; junction bases left unmatched: 1. The CDR3 sequence is 13 residues long. Germline CDR1 SGDLS, CDR2 YYNGEE. CDR3 nucleotides: TGTGCCAGCAGCGTAGGGACAGGGCATGGCTACACCTTC. This sequence encodes CASSVGTGHGYTF.

The rearrangement joins TRBV10-3 to TRBJ1-2; TRBD1 agrees at 10 bases. CDR3 size: 15 residues. Looked up from germline, CDR1 is ENHRY and CDR2 is SYGVKD. Germline trimming cut 0 bases from V and 8 bases from J; bases unmatched to any gene: 6. The CDR3, as DNA: TGTGCCATCAGTGAGTCGCTAGGGACAGGGGACGGCTACACCTTC. Amino acid sequence: CAISESLGTGDGYTF.

The chain couples TRBV5-1 to TRBJ2-7; 8 bases map to TRBD1. Per the germline V gene, CDR1 is SGHRS and CDR2 is YFSETQ. The CDR3 has 15 residues. V lost 4 bases and J lost 4; bases outside the gene matches: 10. The CDR3: CASSDRTGLVYEQYF. Written as DNA, the CDR3 is TGCGCCAGCAGCGACCGGACAGGGTTAGTTTACGAGCAGTACTTC.

V is TRBV6-5 and J is TRBJ2-7, with 9 bases matching TRBD2. The CDR3 spans 16 residues. Trimming removed 2 bases from V and 1 base from J; junction bases left unmatched: 6. Germline V gives CDR1 MNHEY, CDR2 SVGAGI. The DNA of the CDR3 is TGTGCCAGCAGTTACCGGACTAGCGCGGGTTCCTACGAGCAGTACTTC. Translating it yields CASSYRTSAGSYEQYF.

In its sample, this clone was seen once. V gene TRBV30 combines with J gene TRBJ1-1, with D tentatively TRBD1 (5 bases). CDR1 and CDR2 (germline): GTSNPN, SVGIG (reference sequence). Deletions cut 2 bases from V and 1 base from J, with 8 bases between. The CDR3 has 13 residues. In DNA, the CDR3 is TGTGCCTGGAGTTGGCAGGGGAACACTGAAGCTTTCTTT. Translated: CAWSWQGNTEAFF.

This clone was seen only a few times. The chain is built from TRBV5-5 and TRBJ1-3, with D uncertain. The V end was cut by 0 bases, the J end by 0 bases, with 7 bases between. The CDR3 consists of 15 residues. Germline V lookup: CDR1 SGHKS, CDR2 YYEKEE (reference sequence). This CDR3 is CASSLGGSSGNTIYF. For the CDR3, the DNA is TGTGCCAGCAGCTTGGGAGGGAGCTCTGGAAACACCATATATTTT.

The chain employs TRBV7-2 and TRBJ2-3; possible D gene TRBD1, 6 bases. V shed 5 bases and J shed 6 bases, with 15 bases lying between them. Germline V lookup: CDR1 SGHTA, CDR2 FQGNSA. The CDR3 runs to 14 residues. CDR3: CASSVRWGPDTQYF. The CDR3 DNA sequence: TGTGCCAGCAGCGTTAGATGGGGGCCCGATACGCAGTATTTT.

The rearrangement uses TRBV7-3 and TRBJ1-6, with a weak D call TRBD1 (6 bases). Germline lookup yields CDR1 SGHTA and CDR2 FQGTGA. CDR3 length: 13 residues. The V and J ends lost 5 bases and 10 bases respectively, with 12 bases between them. The CDR3, as DNA: TGTGCCAGCAGCCCCAGGGGAGGGTCACCCCTCCACTTT. The encoded protein is CASSPRGGSPLHF.

The rearrangement links TRBV27 to TRBJ1-1; D might be TRBD1 (5 bases). This CDR3 comprises 16 residues. The V and J ends lost 6 bases and 10 bases respectively, with 27 bases between them. Germline V gene data show CDR1 as MNHEY and CDR2 as SMNVEV (reference sequence). CDR3 nucleotides: TGTGCCAGCAGCCGGGGGTACCCCATGAACACTGACGGAGCTTTCTTT. This gives the protein CASSRGYPMNTDGAFF.

The genes are TRBV18 and TRBJ1-6; no reliable D call. The CDR3 contains 15 residues. V shed 6 bases and J shed 7 bases, with 16 bases lying between them. Germline CDR1 reads KGHSH; CDR2 reads LQKENI. DNA for the CDR3: TGTGCCAGCTCGACCAAGGAGGGAACCAATTCACCCCTCCACTTT. It specifies CASSTKEGTNSPLHF.

The V call is TRBV9, the J call TRBJ2-4; 7 bases match TRBD1. Germline V CDR1 and CDR2: SGDLS, YYNGEE. The length of the CDR3 is 20 residues. Germline trimming cut 0 bases from V and 0 bases from J; bases unmatched to any gene: 15. Here the CDR3 DNA reads TGTGCCAGCAGCGTAGCTCCGATGACAGGGTTTGACATAGCCAAAAACATTCAGTACTTC. It translates to CASSVAPMTGFDIAKNIQYF.

The rearrangement links TRBV6-6 to TRBJ2-7, with 7 bases matching TRBD1. The CDR3 totals 13 residues. Trimming took 6 bases from V and 2 from J; bases not matched to a gene: 4. Germline V lookup: CDR1 MNHNY, CDR2 SVGAGI (reference sequence). The CDR3 loop is CASREQGPYEQYF. The CDR3 DNA reads TGTGCCAGCAGGGAACAGGGGCCCTACGAGCAGTACTTC.

The chain couples TRBV18 to TRBJ2-7, with 10 bases identical to TRBD1. Looked up from germline, CDR1 is KGHSH and CDR2 is LQKENI. CDR3 size: 15 residues. Trimming at V came to 3 bases and at J to 5 bases, leaving 7 bases not matched to a gene. The CDR3 loop reads CASSPPGQGRNEQYF. CDR3 sequence (DNA): TGTGCCAGCTCACCCCCGGGACAGGGGAGGAACGAGCAGTACTTC.

The V and J genes are TRBV4-1 and TRBJ2-3; 7 bases match TRBD2. The V and J ends lost 4 bases and 0 bases, in that order; junction bases with no gene match: 10. Germline-derived CDR1 and CDR2 are MGHRA and YSYEKL. This CDR3 comprises 17 residues. The DNA of the CDR3 is TGCGCCAGCAGCCGCTCGAGCGGGGTCGACAGCACAGATACGCAGTATTTT. Translating gives CASSRSSGVDSTDTQYF.

This sequence joins TRBV6-6 and TRBJ2-3; TRBD1 agrees at 8 bases. The CDR3 covers 15 residues. Germline CDR1 and CDR2: MNHNY and SVGAGI (reference sequence). V trimming: 5 bases; J trimming: 0 bases; junction bases outside the gene matches: 4. The CDR3: CASSPRQGSTDTQYF. CDR3 coding DNA: TGTGCCAGCAGTCCTCGACAGGGGAGCACAGATACGCAGTATTTT.

This chain links TRBV11-2 with TRBJ2-5; tentative D call: TRBD2 (6 bases). Trimming stripped 5 bases from V and 4 bases from J, with 14 bases between. Germline-derived CDR1 and CDR2 are SGHAT and FQNNGV. The CDR3 covers 14 residues. The CDR3 protein is CASSPVGGSETQYF. As DNA, the CDR3 is TGTGCCAGCAGCCCCGTGGGGGGTTCAGAGACCCAGTACTTC.

This clone appeared a few times. V usage is TRBV27 and J usage is TRBJ1-6; TRBD1 matches at 11 bases. Losses at the gene ends were 3 bases for V and 10 bases for J; bases not matched to a gene: 8. The CDR3 loop spans 16 amino acids. The V gene's germline CDR1 is MNHEY and CDR2 SMNVEV (reference sequence). CDR3 protein: CASSFIGTGGPSPLHF. The CDR3 region has the DNA TGTGCCAGCAGTTTTATCGGGACAGGGGGTCCCTCACCCCTCCACTTT.

The chain combines TRBV7-9 with TRBJ1-1; a weak D match, TRBD1 (5 bases). The CDR3 totals 18 residues. Germline V gives CDR1 SEHNR, CDR2 FQNEAQ (reference sequence). V lost 3 bases, J lost 0 bases, and 20 bases lay in between. The CDR3 nucleotides read TGTGCCAGCAGCTTGGATCACTATAGGGGAGGGATGAACACTGAAGCTTTCTTT. Amino acid sequence: CASSLDHYRGGMNTEAFF.

J is TRBJ1-1 and V is TRBV28, with TRBD1 matching 7 bases. V lost 8 bases to trimming and J lost 11 bases; unmatched junction nucleotides: 8. CDR1 is MDHEN and CDR2 is SYDVKM in the germline V gene. This CDR3 has 11 residues. Here the CDR3 reads CASGDRAYAFF. The CDR3 DNA reads TGTGCCAGCGGAGACAGGGCCTACGCTTTCTTT.

V and J are TRBV28 and TRBJ2-2, with D possibly being TRBD1 (6 bases). This CDR3 region has 15 residues. Germline CDR1 MDHEN, CDR2 SYDVKM. V was clipped by 5 bases and J by 5 bases, with 15 bases between them. CDR3 in DNA: TGTGCCAGCAGTCTCCTGGGGGCCGAGACCGGGGAGCTGTTTTTT. Its protein product is CASSLLGAETGELFF.

This clone has ten or more counts. The chain couples TRBV5-4 to TRBJ1-4, with TRBD1 as a possible D gene (6 bases). There are 13 residues in the CDR3. Trimming shortened V by 4 bases and J by 5 bases, and 9 bases separated the two germline ends. Germline V gene sequence: CDR1 SGHNT, CDR2 YYREEE (reference sequence). CDR3 sequence: CASSRDMNEKLFF. The CDR3, as DNA: TGTGCCAGCAGCCGGGACATGAATGAAAAACTGTTTTTT.

V is TRBV6-6 and J is TRBJ2-3; 8 nucleotides match TRBD2. The V segment lost 8 bases and the J segment 0 bases; nucleotides outside the gene matches: 4. Germline loops: CDR1 MNHNY, CDR2 SVGAGI (reference sequence). This CDR3 is 14 amino acids long. The CDR3 DNA follows: TGTGCCAGCGGCGCGGGGGGTAGCACAGATACGCAGTATTTT. Its protein is CASGAGGSTDTQYF.

The CDR3 DNA reads as TGTGCCAGCAACAGGGGGAATTACGAGCAGTACTTC. This codes for CASNRGNYEQYF. This chain connects TRBV7-9 to TRBJ2-7; 8 bases map to TRBD1. Germline-derived CDR1 and CDR2 are SEHNR and FQNEAQ (reference sequence). After removal of 7 bases from V and 4 bases from J, the junction contained 3 bases not matched to a gene. The CDR3 loop spans 12 amino acids.

Only a few counts were recorded for this clone. The chain is built from TRBV19 and TRBJ2-1, with 7 positions matching TRBD2. Germline V gene lookup returns CDR1 LNHDA and CDR2 SQIVND (reference sequence). V shed 3 bases, J shed 3 bases, and the junction held 5 bases outside the gene matches. CDR3 length: 15 amino acids. The CDR3, as DNA: TGTGCCAGTAGTATGGCCCAGCGGGACTACAATGAGCAGTTCTTC. Translating it yields CASSMAQRDYNEQFF.